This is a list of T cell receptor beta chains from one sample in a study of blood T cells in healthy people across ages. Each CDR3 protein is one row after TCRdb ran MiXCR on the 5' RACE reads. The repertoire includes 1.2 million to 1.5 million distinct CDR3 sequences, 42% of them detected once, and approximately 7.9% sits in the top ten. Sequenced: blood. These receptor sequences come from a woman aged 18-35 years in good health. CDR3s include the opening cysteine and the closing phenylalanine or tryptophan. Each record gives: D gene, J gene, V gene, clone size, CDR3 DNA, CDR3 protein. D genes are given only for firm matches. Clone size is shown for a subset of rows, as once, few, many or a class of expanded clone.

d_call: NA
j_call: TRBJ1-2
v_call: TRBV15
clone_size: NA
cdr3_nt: TGTGCCACCAGCAGAGATTTGGGGGGGGGCTACACCTTC
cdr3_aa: CATSRDLGGGYTF

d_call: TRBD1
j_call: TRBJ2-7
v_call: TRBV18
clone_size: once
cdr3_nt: TGTGCCAGCTCCGGCAACAGGGGCGGTCACGAGCAGTACTTC
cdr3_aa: CASSGNRGGHEQYF

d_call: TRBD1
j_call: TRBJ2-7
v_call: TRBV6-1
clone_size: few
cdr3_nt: TGTGCCAGCAGTCCAAAGGGGCAGGGGGCGTACGAGCAGTACTTC
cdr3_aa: CASSPKGQGAYEQYF

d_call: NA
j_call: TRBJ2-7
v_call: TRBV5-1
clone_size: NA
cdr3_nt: TGCGCCAGCAGCACTGGGGGCCAGGGGATCTACGAGCAGTACTTC
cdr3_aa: CASSTGGQGIYEQYF

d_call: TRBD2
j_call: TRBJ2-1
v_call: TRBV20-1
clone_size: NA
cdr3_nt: TGCAGTGCTAGAGAGGGGGGTACCGGGACTAGCGGGTTTGAGCAGTTCTTC
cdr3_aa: CSAREGGTGTSGFEQFF

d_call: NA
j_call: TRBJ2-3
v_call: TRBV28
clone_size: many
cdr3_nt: TGTGCCAGCAGTTTATTGGGCACGCAAGGAAATACGCAGTATTTT
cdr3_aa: CASSLLGTQGNTQYF

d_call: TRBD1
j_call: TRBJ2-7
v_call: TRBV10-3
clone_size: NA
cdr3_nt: TGTGCCATCAGTGAGCGGAGGACAGGGGGCATCTACAATGAGCAGTACTTC
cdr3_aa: CAISERRTGGIYNEQYF

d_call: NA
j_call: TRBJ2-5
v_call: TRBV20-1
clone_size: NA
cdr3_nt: TGCAGTGCTAGTCACCAGGACCAAGAGACCCAGTACTTC
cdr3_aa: CSASHQDQETQYF

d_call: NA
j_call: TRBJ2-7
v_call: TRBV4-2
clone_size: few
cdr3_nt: TGTGCCAGCAGCCAAGACCCATGGTCTAGCGACGGCGAGCAGTACTTC
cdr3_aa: CASSQDPWSSDGEQYF

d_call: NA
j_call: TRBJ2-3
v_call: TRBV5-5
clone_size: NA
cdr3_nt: TGTGCCAGCAGCCGTGGCCCGGAGGGCCCAGATACGCAGTATTTT
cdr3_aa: CASSRGPEGPDTQYF

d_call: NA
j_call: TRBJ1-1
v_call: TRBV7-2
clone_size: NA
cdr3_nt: TGTGCCAGCAGCTTAGCGACAGGAGTGAACACTGAAGCTTTCTTT
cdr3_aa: CASSLATGVNTEAFF

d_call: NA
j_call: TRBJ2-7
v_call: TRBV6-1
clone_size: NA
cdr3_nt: TGTGCCAGCGGGGAAGATTCAGGGGCCGAGCAGTACTTC
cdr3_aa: CASGEDSGAEQYF

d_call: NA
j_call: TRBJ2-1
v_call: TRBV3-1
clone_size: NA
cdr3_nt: TGTGCCAGCAGCCCCACTCTAGCGTCTCCCTACAATGAGCAGTTCTTC
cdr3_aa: CASSPTLASPYNEQFF

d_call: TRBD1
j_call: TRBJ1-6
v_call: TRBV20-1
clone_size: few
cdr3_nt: TGCAGTGCTAGGGACGATACAGGGGGGGTAGATTCACCCCTCCACTTT
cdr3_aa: CSARDDTGGVDSPLHF

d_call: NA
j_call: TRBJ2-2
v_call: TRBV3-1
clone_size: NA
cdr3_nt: TGTGCCAACAGCCAGTTCACCGGGGAGCTGTTTTTT
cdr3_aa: CANSQFTGELFF

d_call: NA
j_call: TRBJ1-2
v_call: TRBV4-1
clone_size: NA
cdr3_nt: TGCGCCAGCAGCCAAGAAGGGGGGGCAGGGGAGAGAGATGGCTACACCTTC
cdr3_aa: CASSQEGGAGERDGYTF